The next 7 T cell receptor beta chains were all read from a single sample in a study of cytomegalovirus exposure and HLA in healthy donors. PCR primers comprised 60 Vbeta and 13 Jbeta primers. Produced via immunoSEQ multiplex PCR; TCRdb's table is partial and in-frame only. This table holds about 280,000 clones, roughly 90% found once. Sequencing was carried out using PBMCs. The receptors shown here come from a woman under 30 in good health and CMV-seronegative.

CDR3 in amino acids: CAISEAPGTMNTEAFF. CDR3 nucleotides: TGTGCCATCAGTGAGGCACCCGGGACAATGAACACTGAAGCTTTCTTT. This chain connects TRBV10-3 to TRBJ1-1; maybe TRBD1 (6 bases). Trimming pared 2 bases from V and 0 bases from J, leaving 13 bases between. In germline, CDR1 is ENHRY, CDR2 SYGVKD. The CDR3 has 16 amino acids.

This rearrangement joins TRBV23-1 to TRBJ2-3; 7 nucleotides line up with TRBD1. TRBV23-1 is assigned to the ORF class and has an uncertain function. J gave up 1 base and V 7 bases, and 11 bases lay outside the gene matches. This CDR3 comprises 16 residues. In DNA, the CDR3 is TGCGCCAGCACCCCCCTTAGGGACAGCCGCACAGATACGCAGTATTTT. This gives the protein CASTPLRDSRTDTQYF.

The chain links TRBV5-1 to TRBJ2-7; 13 positions match TRBD2. With V trimmed by 3 bases and J by 6 bases, 6 bases remained unmatched. There are 15 residues in the CDR3. Per germline, CDR1 SGHRS and CDR2 YFSETQ. CDR3 sequence reads: CASSSLAGGPSEQYF. The CDR3 bases are TGCGCCAGCAGCTCACTAGCGGGGGGGCCTTCCGAGCAGTACTTC.

DNA for the CDR3: TGCGCCAGCAGCTTGGAGTTTGGGGCAGTTGTACCCCTCCACTTT. Amino acids: CASSLEFGAVVPLHF. The V call is TRBV5-1, the J call TRBJ1-6, with D possibly matching TRBD1 (5 bases). The CDR3 sequence is 15 residues long. Trimming stripped 0 bases from V and 12 bases from J, with 16 bases between. Germline CDR1 and CDR2: SGHRS and YFSETQ.

V usage is TRBV23-1 and J usage is TRBJ1-6; D is uncertain. TRBV23-1 is classed as an ORF, of uncertain function. The CDR3 length is 17 residues. V lost 1 base, J lost 4 bases, and 14 bases lay in between. As DNA, the CDR3 is TGCGCCAGCAGTCAATTTAGAGCCCCTCCTTATAATTCACCCCTCCACTTT. As protein: CASSQFRAPPYNSPLHF.

CDR3 sequence: CASSPLTGTGGAGYEQYF. The CDR3 DNA is TGTGCCAGCTCACCACTCACCGGGACAGGGGGCGCGGGGTACGAGCAGTACTTC. V is TRBV18 and J is TRBJ2-7, with TRBD1 matching over 12 bases. CDR3 length equals 18 residues. CDR1 KGHSH and CDR2 LQKENI come from the germline V gene. V gave up 1 base and J gave up 4 bases; unmatched junction bases: 11.

V usage is TRBV30 and J usage is TRBJ2-2; 9 bases are a match to TRBD2. This CDR3 has 14 amino acids. Germline V gene lookup returns CDR1 GTSNPN and CDR2 SVGIG (reference sequence). The ends lost 3 bases at V and 6 bases at J; junction bases unmatched: 5. CDR3 loop: CAWSIGGGAGELFF. CDR3 coding DNA: TGTGCCTGGAGCATAGGCGGGGGGGCCGGGGAGCTGTTTTTT.